This T cell receptor beta chain came from a study of cytomegalovirus exposure and HLA in healthy donors. Note on this clone: Its antigen is as yet unknown.

Use of 60 Vbeta and 13 Jbeta primers characterized the PCR. Profiled with immunoSEQ multiplex PCR; TCRdb holds only in-frame clones, not every one. The sample has around 50,000 clones, roughly 80% seen once. Study conclusions and caveats: In a later analysis, CMV-associated beta chains were mostly HLA-associated, it appeared.

The ends were cut back, 0 bases at V and 1 base at J, with 12 bases in the middle. The CDR3 is 17 residues long. From germline, CDR1 is SGHAT and CDR2 FQNNGV. Source material: PBMCs. This TCR came from a man aged 35 to 55 in good health and CMV-seronegative. The chain couples TRBV11-2 to TRBJ1-4; the D is unclear. CDR3 sequence: CASSLEARVLTNEKLFF. The CDR3 coding sequence is TGTGCCAGCAGCTTAGAGGCGAGGGTTTTAACTAATGAAAAACTGTTTTTT.